This record concerns one T cell receptor beta chain sequence. Its target is unknown. The data belong to a study of T cell repertoires in cytomegalovirus infection. As for the study in general: Indications came from public TCR beta signatures; they pointed to CMV infection and to a matching HLA type.

The CDR3 extends over 16 amino acids. CDR1 and CDR2 from the germline V gene are ENHRY and SYGVKD. V was shortened by 0 bases and J by 4 bases, with 12 bases between the two germline ends. Study-wide findings and caveats: Dominating the ex vivo response were HLA-C-restricted CMV-specific TCR beta clonotypes.

TCRdb reprocessed the reads via MiXCR and lists one record per CDR3 protein. This table has some 590,000 distinct CDR3 sequences, 40% appearing once. The V gene is TRBV10-3, the J gene TRBJ2-2; a possible D gene is TRBD2 (5 bases). The clonotype was recovered from a human donor in good health (CMV status not recorded). Some clones in this sample may be carry-over from other donors' samples. Sequencing used cultured PBMCs, obtained from culture after CMV antigen stimulation. Here the CDR3 DNA reads TGTGCCATCAGTGAGTCTGAGGGATCGAGCACCGGGGAGCTGTTTTTT. Residues: CAISESEGSSTGELFF.